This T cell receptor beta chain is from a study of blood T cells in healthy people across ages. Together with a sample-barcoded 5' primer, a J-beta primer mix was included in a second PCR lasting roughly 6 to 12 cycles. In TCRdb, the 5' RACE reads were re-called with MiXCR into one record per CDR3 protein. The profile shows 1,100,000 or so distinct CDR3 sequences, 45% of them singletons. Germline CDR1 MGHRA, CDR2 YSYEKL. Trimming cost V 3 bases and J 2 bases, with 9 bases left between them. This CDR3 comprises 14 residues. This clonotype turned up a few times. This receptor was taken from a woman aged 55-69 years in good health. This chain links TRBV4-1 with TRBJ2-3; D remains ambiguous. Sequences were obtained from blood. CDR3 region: CASSHPAPTDTQYF. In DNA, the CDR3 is TGCGCCAGCAGCCACCCTGCACCCACAGATACGCAGTATTTT.